This is a list of T cell receptor beta chains from one sample in a study of Ad26.COV2.S vaccination and SARS-CoV-2 variants. Assay: immunoSEQ multiplex PCR; the TCRdb copy retains only in-frame clones and omits some. The sample has about 400,000 clones; about 88% are singletons. This specimen consisted of peripheral blood, obtained in a trial of Ad26.COV2.S vaccine versus placebo. These receptors all come from a person between 18 and 65 years old who received the Ad26.COV2.S COVID-19 vaccine or a placebo. Both conserved end residues are part of each CDR3. The D gene is left open where the match is weak. The size of a clone is reported for some rows only, either as once, few or many, or as a class for expanded clones.

j_gene	v_gene	d_gene	abundance	CDR3aa	CDR3nt
TRBJ1-1	TRBV6-5	-	-	CASSFTIMNTEAFF	TGTGCCAGCAGTTTCACCATTATGAACACTGAAGCTTTCTTT
TRBJ2-5	TRBV7-9	-	-	CASSPRGETQYF	TGTGCCAGCAGCCCCAGGGGTGAGACCCAGTACTTC
TRBJ2-1	TRBV5-6	-	-	CASSLAFDNEQFF	TGTGCCAGCAGCTTGGCTTTTGACAATGAGCAGTTCTTC
TRBJ2-2	TRBV7-9	TRBD1	-	CASSSGQGAGELFF	TGTGCCAGCAGCTCGGGACAGGGGGCCGGGGAGCTGTTTTTT
TRBJ1-2	TRBV7-9	TRBD1	-	CASSSTGTGGFIGYTF	TGTGCCAGCAGCTCCACCGGGACAGGGGGCTTTATCGGCTACACCTTC
TRBJ1-1	TRBV30	-	-	CAWSVWDTEAFF	TGTGCCTGGAGTGTCTGGGACACTGAAGCTTTCTTT
TRBJ2-3	TRBV29-1	TRBD1	-	CSGGQGKDTQYF	TGCAGCGGTGGACAGGGGAAAGATACGCAGTATTTT
TRBJ2-7	TRBV5-1	-	-	CASSLRGPFDEQYF	TGCGCCAGCAGCTTGAGGGGTCCTTTCGACGAGCAGTACTTC
TRBJ2-7	TRBV7-8	-	-	CASSLRGALYEQYF	TGTGCCAGCAGCTTACGAGGGGCCCTCTACGAGCAGTACTTC
TRBJ1-2	TRBV11-2	-	-	CASSLAPNYGYAF	TGTGCCAGCAGCTTAGCCCCTAACTATGGCTACGCCTTC
TRBJ1-3	TRBV5-1	TRBD1	-	CAPRVRTGEVDTIYF	TGCGCCCCCAGGGTCCGGACAGGGGAGGTGGACACCATATATTTT
TRBJ2-5	TRBV30	-	-	CAWSVTHQETQYF	TGTGCCTGGAGTGTAACCCACCAAGAGACCCAGTACTTC
TRBJ2-1	TRBV28	TRBD1	-	CASSLRGRTYNEQFF	TGTGCCAGCAGTTTAAGGGGGCGGACCTACAATGAGCAGTTCTTC
TRBJ2-7	TRBV10-3	TRBD1	-	CAITAGQGEYEQYF	TGTGCCATCACTGCGGGACAGGGGGAATACGAGCAGTACTTC
TRBJ1-6	TRBV7-9	TRBD1	-	CASSTRDSLNSPLHF	TGTGCCAGCAGCACTCGGGACAGTCTTAATTCACCCCTCCACTTT
TRBJ2-1	TRBV7-9	-	-	CASSIYGGGSYNEQFF	TGTGCCAGCAGCATTTACGGCGGCGGCTCCTACAATGAGCAGTTCTTC
TRBJ1-1	TRBV5-1	TRBD1	-	CASSPGTGGKVNTEAFF	TGCGCCAGCAGCCCGGGGACAGGGGGGAAAGTGAACACTGAAGCTTTCTTT
TRBJ2-7	TRBV5-6	-	many	CASSHPEAGGYEQYF	TGTGCCAGCAGCCACCCGGAGGCAGGGGGGTACGAGCAGTACTTC
TRBJ2-7	TRBV14	TRBD2	-	CASSQYGGSRSYEQYF	TGTGCCAGCAGCCAGTACGGCGGGAGTCGTTCCTACGAGCAGTACTTC
TRBJ1-6	TRBV7-9	TRBD1	-	CASSLGGTGLLDLHF	TGTGCCAGCAGCTTAGGTGGGACAGGTCTTTTGGACCTCCACTTT
TRBJ2-5	TRBV29-1	-	-	CSVEGVGNQETQYF	TGCAGCGTTGAAGGGGTAGGGAACCAAGAGACCCAGTACTTC
TRBJ1-5	TRBV27	TRBD1	-	CASSLQTGAGVQPQHF	TGTGCCAGCAGTCTCCAAACAGGGGCAGGAGTCCAGCCCCAGCATTTT
TRBJ2-5	TRBV7-2	TRBD2	-	CASSSGTSTLGTQYF	TGTGCCAGCAGCTCCGGGACTAGCACCTTAGGGACCCAGTACTTC
TRBJ1-2	TRBV11-3	-	-	CASSLGDSYYGYTF	TGTGCCAGCAGCTTAGGTGACAGCTACTATGGCTACACCTTC
TRBJ2-5	TRBV7-9	-	once	CASSADSRGQETQYF	TGTGCCAGCAGCGCAGACTCGAGGGGGCAAGAGACCCAGTACTTC
TRBJ2-7	TRBV6-6	-	-	CASSRGGEGYEQYF	TGTGCCAGCAGTAGGGGGGGGGAGGGCTACGAGCAGTACTTC